Below are 15 T cell receptor beta chains sequenced from a single sample in a study of shared clonotypes between healthy human individuals (dated by TCRdb to the early 2020s). The method behind the library was the immunoSEQ multiplex PCR assay. Imported from immuneACCESS, the table was reduced by TCRdb to in-frame sequences with V and J called. These copies leave out some clones; in studies compared against another copy, an unresolved V gene accounts for under half, and the cause of the remainder is not known. The sample profile shows 2 million to 2.5 million clones; approximately 95% of them were found once. The top ten clonotypes cover roughly 0.13% of the sample. Source material: naive CD4+ T cells sorted from blood. The sample's cell subset or site label is to be understood as: CD45RA+ positively selected. These receptor sequences come from a man aged 18 to 35 in good health.

The CDR3, as DNA: TGTGCCAGCAGCTTACCTGGGACAGGAAGTAACATTCAGTACTTC. Protein product: CASSLPGTGSNIQYF. The J gene is TRBJ2-4, the V gene TRBV11-2; 8 bases line up with TRBD1. V was pared by 2 bases and J by 7 bases, with 7 bases of the junction left unmatched. This CDR3 has 15 residues. CDR1 SGHAT and CDR2 FQNNGV come from the germline V gene.

The chain employs TRBV18 and TRBJ2-2; 9 bases match TRBD2. The CDR3 has 15 amino acids. V lost 3 bases and J lost 6; bases outside the gene matches: 5. CDR1 KGHSH and CDR2 LQKENI come from the germline V gene. The CDR3, as DNA: TGTGCCAGCTCACCCGCGGGAGGGCCTTCCGGGGAGCTGTTTTTT. Protein product: CASSPAGGPSGELFF.

In regard to this clone: In the same sample, other DNA sequences code for this CDR3. The chain carries TRBV5-1 and TRBJ1-5; D ambiguous. Germline V lookup: CDR1 SGHRS, CDR2 YFSETQ. The length of the CDR3 is 12 residues. V was shortened by 0 bases and J by 7 bases, with 5 bases between the two germline ends. The CDR3: CASSLEGQPQHF. The CDR3 DNA sequence: TGCGCCAGCAGCTTGGAAGGACAGCCCCAGCATTTT.

The chain couples TRBV5-6 to TRBJ2-7; 9 bases are a match to TRBD1. Trimming took 0 bases from V and 6 from J; bases not matched to a gene: 10. There are 16 residues in the CDR3. Germline values: CDR1 SGHDT, CDR2 YYEEEE. CDR3 DNA sequence: TGTGCCAGCAGCTTGGGTTTGGGACAGGGCTCCGGCGAGCAGTACTTC. It translates to CASSLGLGQGSGEQYF. The full variable domain, completed using reference TRBV5-6 and TRBJ2-7, is DAGVTQSPTHLIKTRGQQVTLRCSPKSGHDTVSWYQQALGQGPQFIFQYYEEEERQRGNFPDRFSGHQFPNYSSELNVNALLLGDSALYLCASSLGLGQGSGEQYFGPGTRLTVT.

The rearrangement joins TRBV5-1 to TRBJ1-2, with D unclear. Germline values: CDR1 SGHRS, CDR2 YFSETQ. V was shortened by 5 bases and J by 3 bases, with 11 bases between the two germline ends. This CDR3 has 13 residues. CDR3 nucleotides: TGCGCCAGCAGGATGCGGACGGACTATGGCTACACCTTC. Its protein product is CASRMRTDYGYTF.

This sequence joins TRBV5-1 and TRBJ2-7; 7 positions match TRBD1. This CDR3 spans 13 amino acids. Looked up from germline, CDR1 is SGHRS and CDR2 is YFSETQ. V lost 0 bases and J lost 9; bases outside the gene matches: 6. The CDR3, as DNA: TGCGCCAGCAGCTTGGCCGACAGGGTCGGGCAGTACTTC. This codes for CASSLADRVGQYF.

This chain links TRBV6-1 with TRBJ1-5, with D possibly being TRBD1 (5 bases). Germline V lookup: CDR1 MNHNS, CDR2 SASEGT. The CDR3 runs to 17 residues. The V end was cut by 4 bases, the J end by 0 bases, with 16 bases between. CDR3 in amino acids: CASSALLGENSNQPQHF. Written as DNA, the CDR3 is TGTGCCAGCAGTGCCCTTCTGGGGGAGAATAGCAATCAGCCCCAGCATTTT.

The chain employs TRBV28 and TRBJ1-5; D not certain. There are 15 residues in the CDR3. The germline V and J ends were trimmed by 2 bases and 0 bases, with 8 bases remaining between them. The germline V gene encodes CDR1 MDHEN and CDR2 SYDVKM. The CDR3 bases are TGTGCCAGCAGTTTAAAAGGCAGTAGCAATCAGCCCCAGCATTTT. As protein: CASSLKGSSNQPQHF.

The V gene is TRBV27, the J gene TRBJ1-4; TRBD1 might be the D (5 bases). Germline-derived CDR1 and CDR2 are MNHEY and SMNVEV (reference sequence). Trimming took off 5 bases at V and 7 bases at J, with 14 bases between the two ends. The CDR3 runs to 14 residues. The CDR3 reads CASSEAGVTEKLFF. CDR3 DNA: TGTGCCAGCAGTGAGGCGGGGGTCACTGAAAAACTGTTTTTT.

This chain joins TRBV6-6 and TRBJ1-5; D unresolved. V dropped 7 bases and J dropped 4 bases, with 14 bases sitting between them. Germline V CDR1 and CDR2: MNHNY, SVGAGI (reference sequence). This CDR3 comprises 14 residues. The CDR3 DNA reads TGTGCCAGCAAGCGGTACGATTTAAATCAGCCCCAGCATTTT. Protein: CASKRYDLNQPQHF.

This clone was seen once. V usage is TRBV19 and J usage is TRBJ2-7; TRBD2 matches 7 bases. Trimming removed 7 bases from V and 7 bases from J; junction bases left unmatched: 13. The CDR3 consists of 14 residues. CDR1 is LNHDA and CDR2 is SQIVND in the germline V gene (reference sequence). The CDR3 DNA reads TGTGCCAGTAATCGGGCGTCCTCGGGGGGAGAGCAGTACTTC. This gives the protein CASNRASSGGEQYF.

Turning to this clone: Other DNA sequences from this sample encode an identical CDR3 as well. The V gene is TRBV30, the J gene TRBJ1-1; no reliable D call. V dropped 0 bases and J dropped 7 bases, with 6 bases sitting between them. The CDR3 consists of 11 residues. Per the germline V gene, CDR1 is GTSNPN and CDR2 is SVGIG (reference sequence). The CDR3 nucleotides read TGTGCCTGGAGTGTGGAGCTTGAAGCTTTCTTT. It translates to CAWSVELEAFF. Full variable domain (missing parts from reference TRBV30 and TRBJ1-1): SQTIHQWPATLVQPVGSPLSLECTVEGTSNPNLYWYRQAAGRGLQLLFYSVGIGQISSEVPQNLSASRPQDRQFILSSKKLLLSDSGFYLCAWSVELEAFFGQGTRLTVV.

The genes are TRBV5-3 and TRBJ1-2, with D perhaps matching TRBD1 (6 bases). Being an ORF, TRBV5-3 has a function that is uncertain. V lost 0 bases and J 0 bases, leaving 6 bases between the germline ends. The CDR3 totals 14 residues. Here the CDR3 reads CARSLDRANYGYTF. The DNA of the CDR3 is TGTGCCAGAAGCTTGGACAGGGCTAACTATGGCTACACCTTC.

The chain couples TRBV4-3 to TRBJ1-2, with D uncertain. CDR1 and CDR2 from the germline V gene are LGHNA and YSLEER. This CDR3 comprises 15 residues. Trimming took off 3 bases at V and 1 base at J, with 12 bases between the two ends. This chain's CDR3 is CASSQERALNYGYTF. CDR3 bases: TGCGCCAGCAGCCAGGAGAGAGCCCTTAACTATGGCTACACCTTC.

A note on this clone: This same CDR3 is encoded by further DNA sequences in the sample. The chain is built from TRBV5-1 and TRBJ2-1; TRBD1 matches at 7 bases. V lost 0 bases, J lost 4 bases, and 4 bases stayed unmatched. CDR3 length: 15 residues. The germline V gene encodes CDR1 SGHRS and CDR2 YFSETQ. The CDR3: CASSLEGGRYNEQFF. Here the CDR3 DNA reads TGCGCCAGCAGCTTGGAAGGGGGCAGATACAATGAGCAGTTCTTC. The full variable domain, in which reference TRBV5-1 and TRBJ2-1 provide the parts outside the CDR3, is KAGVTQTPRYLIKTRGQQVTLSCSPISGHRSVSWYQQTPGQGLQFLFEYFSETQRNKGNFPGRFSGRQFSNSRSEMNVSTLELGDSALYLCASSLEGGRYNEQFFGPGTRLTVL.